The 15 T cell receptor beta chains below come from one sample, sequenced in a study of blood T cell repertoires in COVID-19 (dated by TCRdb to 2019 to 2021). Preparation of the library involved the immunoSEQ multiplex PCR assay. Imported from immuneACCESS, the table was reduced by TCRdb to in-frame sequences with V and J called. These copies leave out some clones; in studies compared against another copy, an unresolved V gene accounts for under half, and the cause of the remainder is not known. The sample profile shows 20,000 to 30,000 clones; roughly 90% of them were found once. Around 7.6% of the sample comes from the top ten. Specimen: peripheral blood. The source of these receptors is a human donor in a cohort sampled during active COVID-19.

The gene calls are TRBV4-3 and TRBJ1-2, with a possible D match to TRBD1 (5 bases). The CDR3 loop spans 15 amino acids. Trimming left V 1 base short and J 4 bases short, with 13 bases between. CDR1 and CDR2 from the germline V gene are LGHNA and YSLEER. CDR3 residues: CASSQGAGLGYGYTF. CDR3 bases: TGCGCCAGCAGCCAAGGGGCAGGGCTGGGCTATGGCTACACCTTC.

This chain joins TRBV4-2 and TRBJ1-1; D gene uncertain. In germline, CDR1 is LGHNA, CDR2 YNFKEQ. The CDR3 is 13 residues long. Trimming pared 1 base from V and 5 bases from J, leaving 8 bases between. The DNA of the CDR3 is TGTGCCAGCAGCCAAGGGCGGGGAACTGAAGCTTTCTTT. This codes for CASSQGRGTEAFF.

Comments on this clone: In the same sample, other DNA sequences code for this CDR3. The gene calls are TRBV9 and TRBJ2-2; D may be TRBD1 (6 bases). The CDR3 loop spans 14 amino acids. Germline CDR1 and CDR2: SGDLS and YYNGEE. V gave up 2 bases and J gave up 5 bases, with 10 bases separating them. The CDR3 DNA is TGTGCCAGCAGCGTGGGGGCTAGGACCGGGGAGCTGTTTTTT. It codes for CASSVGARTGELFF.

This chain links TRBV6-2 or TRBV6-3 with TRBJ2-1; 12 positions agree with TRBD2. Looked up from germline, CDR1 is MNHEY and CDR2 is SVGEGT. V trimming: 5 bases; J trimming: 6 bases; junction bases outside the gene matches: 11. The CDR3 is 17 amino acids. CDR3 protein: CASSPPNGLAGINEQFF. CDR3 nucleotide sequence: TGTGCCAGCAGTCCCCCCAACGGACTAGCGGGGATCAATGAGCAGTTCTTC.

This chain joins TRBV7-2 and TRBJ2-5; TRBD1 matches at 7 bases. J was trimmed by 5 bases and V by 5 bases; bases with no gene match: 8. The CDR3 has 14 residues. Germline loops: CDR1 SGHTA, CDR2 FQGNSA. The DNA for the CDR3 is TGTGCCAGCAGCCCTACAGGGGTGGGGGAGACCCAGTACTTC. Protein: CASSPTGVGETQYF.

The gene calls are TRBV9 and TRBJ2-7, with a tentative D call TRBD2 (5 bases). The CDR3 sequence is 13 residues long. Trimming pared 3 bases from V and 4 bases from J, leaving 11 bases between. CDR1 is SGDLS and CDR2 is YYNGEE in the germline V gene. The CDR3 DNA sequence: TGTGCCAGCAGCGCGGGGTCTCGGTACGAGCAGTACTTC. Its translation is CASSAGSRYEQYF.

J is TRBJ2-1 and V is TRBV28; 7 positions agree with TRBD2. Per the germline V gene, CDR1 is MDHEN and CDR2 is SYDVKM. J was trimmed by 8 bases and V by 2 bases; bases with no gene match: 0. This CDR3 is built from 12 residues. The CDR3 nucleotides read TGTGCCAGCAGTTTACGGGAGGATGAGCAGTTCTTC. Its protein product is CASSLREDEQFF.

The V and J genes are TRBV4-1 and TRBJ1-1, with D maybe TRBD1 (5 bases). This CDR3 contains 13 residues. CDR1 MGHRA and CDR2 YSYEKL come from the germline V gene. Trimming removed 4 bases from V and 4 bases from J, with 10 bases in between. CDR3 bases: TGCGCCAGCAGCCCAGGGCCCCCCACTGAAGCTTTCTTT. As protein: CASSPGPPTEAFF.

CDR3 bases: TGCGCCAGCAACAGCGTTCAGGGGGTTGGCACTGAAGCTTTCTTT. Protein sequence: CASNSVQGVGTEAFF. The V and J genes are TRBV4-3 and TRBJ1-1; 7 positions agree with TRBD1. Per the germline V gene, CDR1 is LGHNA and CDR2 is YSLEER. The CDR3 length is 15 residues. Trimming cost V 7 bases and J 4 bases; bases outside gene matches: 12.

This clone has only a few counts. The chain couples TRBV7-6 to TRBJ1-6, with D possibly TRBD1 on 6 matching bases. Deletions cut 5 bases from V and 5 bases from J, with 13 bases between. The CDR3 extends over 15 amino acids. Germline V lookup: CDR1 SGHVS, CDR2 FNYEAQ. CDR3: CASSLIQGNNSPLHF. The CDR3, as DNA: TGTGCCAGCAGCCTCATCCAGGGGAATAATTCACCCCTCCACTTT.

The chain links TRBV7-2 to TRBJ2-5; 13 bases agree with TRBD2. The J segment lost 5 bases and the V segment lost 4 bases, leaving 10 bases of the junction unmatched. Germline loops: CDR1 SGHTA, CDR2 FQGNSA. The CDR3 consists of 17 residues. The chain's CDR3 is CASSSLPGLAGVETQYF. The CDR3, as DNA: TGTGCCAGCAGCTCACTCCCTGGACTAGCGGGGGTGGAGACCCAGTACTTC.

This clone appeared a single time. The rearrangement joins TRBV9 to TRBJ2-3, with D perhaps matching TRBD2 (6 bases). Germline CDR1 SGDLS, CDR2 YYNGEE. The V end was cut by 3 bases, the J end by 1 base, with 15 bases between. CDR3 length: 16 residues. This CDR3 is CASSASGTPGTDTQYF. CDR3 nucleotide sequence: TGTGCCAGCAGCGCCTCCGGGACTCCCGGCACAGATACGCAGTATTTT.

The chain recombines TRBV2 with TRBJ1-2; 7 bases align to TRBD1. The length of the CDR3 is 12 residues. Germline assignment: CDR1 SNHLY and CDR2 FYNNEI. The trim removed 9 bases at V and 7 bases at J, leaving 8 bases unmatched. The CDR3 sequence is CASGWTGGGYTF. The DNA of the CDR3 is TGTGCCAGTGGATGGACAGGTGGTGGCTACACCTTC.

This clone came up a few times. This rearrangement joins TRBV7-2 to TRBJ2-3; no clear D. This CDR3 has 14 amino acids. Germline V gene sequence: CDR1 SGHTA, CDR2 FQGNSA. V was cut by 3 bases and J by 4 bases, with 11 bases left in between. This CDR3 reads CASSFSQASDTQYF. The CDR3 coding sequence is TGTGCCAGCAGCTTTTCCCAGGCCTCAGATACGCAGTATTTT.

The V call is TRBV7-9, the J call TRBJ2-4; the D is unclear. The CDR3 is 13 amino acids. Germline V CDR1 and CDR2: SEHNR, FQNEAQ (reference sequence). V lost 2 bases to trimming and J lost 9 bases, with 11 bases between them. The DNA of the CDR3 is TGTGCCAGCAGCTTACCCTTAGGCGGCATTCAGTACTTC. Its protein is CASSLPLGGIQYF.